This TCR beta chain was recorded in a study of T cells in Graves' hyperthyroidism and ophthalmopathy. Amplified TCR beta CDR3 regions came from RNA transcripts. Using the HTBI primer set, a first-round RT-PCR was run on the TCR CDR3. TCRdb re-called the multiplex PCR reads through MiXCR, storing one row per CDR3 protein. Counted here are around 610,000 distinct CDR3 sequences, roughly 14% occurring once; the ten biggest clones make up around 4.5%. The CDR3 has 13 amino acids. Germline assignment: CDR1 MGHDK and CDR2 SYGVNS. The ends were cut back, 3 bases at V and 7 bases at J, with 9 bases in the middle. This clonotype was detected many times.

This sequence joins TRBV25-1 and TRBJ2-2, with D uncertain. The sequence was obtained from a woman between 40 and 55 years old with Graves' ophthalmopathy. Sequencing was carried out using blood. CDR3 coding DNA: TGTGCCAGCAGTGAGGGGTCGAACGGGGAGCTGTTTTTT. Its translation: CASSEGSNGELFF.